These 23 T cell receptor beta chains were sequenced from one sample in a study of PD-1 blockade in mismatch repair-deficient tumors. The repertoire was sequenced with immunoSEQ multiplex PCR; TCRdb's copy has only in-frame clones and lacks some. The sample consists of some 100,000 clones, over 75% of them appearing once. The sequencing used peripheral blood, collected roughly 36 weeks after starting pembrolizumab. The receptors shown here come from an adult with mismatch repair-deficient cancer.

This rearrangement joins TRBV10-1 to TRBJ1-5; D remains unclear. Trimming took 9 bases from V and 0 from J, leaving 18 bases between them. The germline CDR1 and CDR2 sequences are WNHNN and SYGVQD (reference sequence). The CDR3 runs 16 residues. This chain's CDR3 is CASLFFTANSNQPQHF. CDR3 in DNA: TGCGCCAGTCTCTTCTTCACAGCTAATAGCAATCAGCCCCAGCATTTT.

J is TRBJ2-7 and V is TRBV2; TRBD1 aligns across 10 bases. Unmatched junction bases numbered 5, after V lost 3 bases and J lost 6 bases. The V gene's germline CDR1 is SNHLY and CDR2 FYNNEI. The CDR3 totals 14 residues. The CDR3 loop reads CASSDTGTGAEQYF. The CDR3 DNA is TGTGCCAGCAGTGACACCGGGACAGGGGCCGAGCAGTACTTC.

The chain has TRBV4-1 and TRBJ2-1, with 10 bases that match TRBD2. Germline CDR1 MGHRA, CDR2 YSYEKL. CDR3 length: 16 amino acids. J gave up 10 bases and V 0 bases, and 9 bases lay outside the gene matches. This CDR3 reads CASSQDTAGGRNEQFF. The CDR3 DNA reads TGCGCCAGCAGCCAAGATACAGCGGGAGGGCGGAACGAGCAGTTCTTC.

The V call is TRBV29-1, the J call TRBJ2-7, with D uncertain. V dropped 4 bases and J dropped 3 bases, with 7 bases sitting between them. Per germline, CDR1 SQVTM and CDR2 ANQGSEA. This CDR3 has 11 residues. The CDR3 DNA sequence: TGCAGCGTTGTGGAAGACTACGAGCAGTACTTC. Translating it yields CSVVEDYEQYF.

This sequence joins TRBV7-9 and TRBJ2-3, with no clear D. The CDR3 loop spans 14 amino acids. The V gene lost 4 bases and the J gene lost 0 bases, with 8 bases spanning the gap. The germline V gene has CDR1 SEHNR and CDR2 FQNEAQ (reference sequence). In DNA, the CDR3 is TGTGCCAGCAGCTATTGGGGTAGCACAGATACGCAGTATTTT. Its translation: CASSYWGSTDTQYF.

The V and J genes are TRBV5-1 and TRBJ1-1; D is ambiguous. Germline V gene data show CDR1 as SGHRS and CDR2 as YFSETQ. The CDR3 is 14 amino acids. Trimming left V 0 bases short and J 4 bases short, with 10 bases between. DNA for the CDR3: TGCGCCAGCAGCTTGGAAGGAGGGCTCACTGAAGCTTTCTTT. This translates into CASSLEGGLTEAFF.

J is TRBJ1-2 and V is TRBV6-5; D is possibly TRBD1 (5 bases). Germline V lookup: CDR1 MNHEY, CDR2 SVGAGI. Trimming took 6 bases from V and 7 from J, leaving 18 bases between them. There are 14 residues in the CDR3. CDR3 DNA: TGTGCCAGCAGCTCATCGGGACCGGATCGTGGCTACACCTTC. Amino acids: CASSSSGPDRGYTF.

The rearrangement links TRBV19 to TRBJ2-7, with 14 positions matching TRBD2. The J segment lost 5 bases and the V segment lost 4 bases, leaving 4 bases of the junction unmatched. Germline V lookup: CDR1 LNHDA, CDR2 SQIVND (reference sequence). The CDR3 loop spans 15 amino acids. The CDR3 sequence: CASSTGTSGSNEQYF. As DNA, the CDR3 is TGTGCCAGTAGTACCGGGACTAGCGGGAGCAACGAGCAGTACTTC.

The chain couples TRBV7-2 to TRBJ1-4; D ambiguous. The CDR3 extends over 14 amino acids. The V end lost 4 bases, the J end lost 4 bases, and 10 bases lay between the germline ends. CDR1 is SGHTA and CDR2 is FQGNSA in the germline V gene. The CDR3 nucleotides are TGTGCCAGCAGCTCTGGTGGGAGTAATGAAAAACTGTTTTTT. Encoded protein: CASSSGGSNEKLFF.

The chain joins TRBV11-1 to TRBJ2-7; 11 positions match TRBD2. Germline V CDR1 and CDR2: SGHAT, FQDESV (reference sequence). Germline trimming cut 5 bases from V and 6 bases from J; bases unmatched to any gene: 6. The CDR3 length is 14 residues. In nucleotides, the CDR3 is TGTGCCAGCAGCACCCTAGCGGGAGGTCTCGAGCAGTACTTC. This translates into CASSTLAGGLEQYF.

The chain's CDR3 is CASTASRGYGYTF. The CDR3 nucleotides are TGTGCCAGCACCGCTTCCAGGGGGTATGGCTACACCTTC. V is TRBV5-4 and J is TRBJ1-2; 7 nucleotides match TRBD1. The CDR3 has 13 residues. Germline V gene sequence: CDR1 SGHNT, CDR2 YYREEE (reference sequence). V gave up 6 bases and J gave up 5 bases; unmatched junction bases: 7.

The sample holds a few counts of this clone. The DNA of the CDR3 is TGTGCCAGCCGTAAGGCGGGAGCACACTACAATGAGCAGTTCTTC. Translating it yields CASRKAGAHYNEQFF. This chain joins TRBV27 and TRBJ2-1; TRBD2 matches 7 bases. Germline V gene data show CDR1 as MNHEY and CDR2 as SMNVEV (reference sequence). The CDR3 sequence is 15 residues long. V was pared by 8 bases and J by 3 bases, with 10 bases of the junction left unmatched.

The genes are TRBV15 and TRBJ2-7; TRBD1 matches 9 bases. The ends lost 5 bases at V and 2 bases at J; junction bases unmatched: 4. The CDR3 has 14 residues. Per the germline V gene, CDR1 is LNHNV and CDR2 is YYDKDF (reference sequence). CDR3 in DNA: TGTGCCACCAGCCAGGGACAGGGACCCTACGAGCAGTACTTC. It is translated as CATSQGQGPYEQYF.

The chain carries TRBV19 and TRBJ2-7; the D gene could be TRBD1 or TRBD2 (6 bases each). Trimming removed 5 bases from V and 7 bases from J, with 21 bases in between. The CDR3 extends over 15 amino acids. Germline loops: CDR1 LNHDA, CDR2 SQIVND (reference sequence). The CDR3 DNA reads as TGTGCCAGTAGTGCTCGGGGGCGAACCCTGGGTGAGCAGTACTTC. It translates to CASSARGRTLGEQYF.

The chain links TRBV6-5 to TRBJ1-2, with TRBD1 identical over 8 bases. Per germline, CDR1 MNHEY and CDR2 SVGAGI. Trimming cost V 5 bases and J 3 bases; bases outside gene matches: 5. The CDR3 is 14 amino acids. The DNA of the CDR3 is TGTGCCAGCAGTAACACAGGGGGGGACTATGGCTACACCTTC. This gives the protein CASSNTGGDYGYTF.

Note on this clone: The junction differs from germline at one of its ends, possibly a read error. The gene calls are TRBV7-7 and TRBJ1-1; tentative D call: TRBD1 (5 bases). The CDR3 is 14 residues long. Germline-derived CDR1 and CDR2 are SSHAT and FNYEAQ (reference sequence). The DNA of the CDR3 is TGTGCTAGCAGCCGCGAGGGGCGGAACACTGAAGCTTTCTTT. This gives the protein CASSREGRNTEAFF. The full variable domain, with the rest looked up from reference TRBV7-7 and TRBJ1-1, is GAGVSQSPRYKVTKRGQDVTLRCDPISSHATLYWYQQALGQGPEFLTYFNYEAQPDKSGLPSDRFSAERPEGSISTLTIQRTEQRDSAMYRCASSREGRNTEAFFGQGTRLTVV.

Comment on this clone: No conserved phenylalanine or tryptophan is present at the end of the CDR3, so a read error is the likely explanation. The DNA is omitted, as the CDR3 cannot be located on it reliably, and the CDR3 follows TCRdb's listing. The J gene is TRBJ1-1, the V gene TRBV18; the table's D call, TRBD1, was not checked against the DNA. Germline V lookup: CDR1 KGHSH, CDR2 LQKENI. The CDR3 totals 13 residues, both ends included. The chain's CDR3 is CASSPSSDRQGLL.

The chain combines TRBV6-4 with TRBJ1-2; TRBD1 is a possible D gene (5 bases). CDR3 size: 13 residues. Germline-derived CDR1 and CDR2 are MRHNA and SNTAGT. V was cut by 4 bases and J by 4 bases, with 10 bases left in between. The CDR3 coding sequence is TGTGCCAGCAGTGTGGGGGTCGGCTATGGCTACACCTTC. This sequence encodes CASSVGVGYGYTF.

The V and J genes are TRBV6-6 and TRBJ1-1; D might be TRBD1 (5 bases). V lost 7 bases and J 4 bases, leaving 16 bases between the germline ends. The V gene's germline CDR1 is MNHNY and CDR2 SVGAGI (reference sequence). The CDR3 runs to 14 residues. The CDR3 DNA sequence: TGTGCCAGCAACATCAGGGTGGTCGGCACTGAAGCTTTCTTT. It yields the protein CASNIRVVGTEAFF.

J is TRBJ2-7 and V is TRBV10-1; either TRBD1 or TRBD2 may fit D (6 bases each). V was shortened by 6 bases and J by 2 bases, with 20 bases between the two germline ends. Germline V gene data show CDR1 as WNHNN and CDR2 as SYGVQD (reference sequence). CDR3 length: 16 residues. The CDR3 nucleotides are TGCGCCAGCAGCGGGGGTTTTCAGGGGTCCGCCTACGAGCAGTACTTC. The encoded protein is CASSGGFQGSAYEQYF.

The rearrangement joins TRBV19 to TRBJ1-2; no clear D. Trimming shortened V by 1 base and J by 8 bases, and 11 bases separated the two germline ends. This CDR3 comprises 13 residues. Germline loops: CDR1 LNHDA, CDR2 SQIVND (reference sequence). CDR3 bases: TGTGCCAGTAGTATAGGAGGCCGTCAGGGCTACACCTTC. Translating gives CASSIGGRQGYTF.

The rearrangement uses TRBV5-1 and TRBJ2-1; 7 bases line up with TRBD1. The ends lost 9 bases at V and 1 base at J; junction bases unmatched: 7. Germline CDR1 reads SGHRS; CDR2 reads YFSETQ. The CDR3 length is 14 residues. CDR3 amino acids: CATHGDSSYNEQFF. The CDR3 DNA reads TGCGCCACCCACGGGGACAGTTCCTACAATGAGCAGTTCTTC.

The rearrangement uses TRBV11-3 and TRBJ2-2; D is uncertain. The V end lost 1 base, the J end lost 1 base, and 7 bases lay between the germline ends. Looked up from germline, CDR1 is SGHNT and CDR2 is YENEEA. The CDR3 has 15 residues. CDR3 sequence reads: CASSLGYGNTGELFF. The CDR3 DNA reads TGTGCCAGCAGCTTAGGTTACGGGAACACCGGGGAGCTGTTTTTT.